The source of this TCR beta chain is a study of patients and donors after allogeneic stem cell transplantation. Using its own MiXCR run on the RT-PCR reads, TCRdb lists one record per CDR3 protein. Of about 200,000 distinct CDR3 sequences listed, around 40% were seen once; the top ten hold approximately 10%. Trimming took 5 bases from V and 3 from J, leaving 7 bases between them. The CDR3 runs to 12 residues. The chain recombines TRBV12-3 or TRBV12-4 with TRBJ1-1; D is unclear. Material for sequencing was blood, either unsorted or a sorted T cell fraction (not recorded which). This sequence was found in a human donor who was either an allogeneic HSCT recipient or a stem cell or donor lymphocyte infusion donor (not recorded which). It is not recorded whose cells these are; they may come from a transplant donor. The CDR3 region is CASSNQYTEAFF. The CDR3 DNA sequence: TGTGCCAGCAGTAACCAATACACTGAAGCTTTCTTT.